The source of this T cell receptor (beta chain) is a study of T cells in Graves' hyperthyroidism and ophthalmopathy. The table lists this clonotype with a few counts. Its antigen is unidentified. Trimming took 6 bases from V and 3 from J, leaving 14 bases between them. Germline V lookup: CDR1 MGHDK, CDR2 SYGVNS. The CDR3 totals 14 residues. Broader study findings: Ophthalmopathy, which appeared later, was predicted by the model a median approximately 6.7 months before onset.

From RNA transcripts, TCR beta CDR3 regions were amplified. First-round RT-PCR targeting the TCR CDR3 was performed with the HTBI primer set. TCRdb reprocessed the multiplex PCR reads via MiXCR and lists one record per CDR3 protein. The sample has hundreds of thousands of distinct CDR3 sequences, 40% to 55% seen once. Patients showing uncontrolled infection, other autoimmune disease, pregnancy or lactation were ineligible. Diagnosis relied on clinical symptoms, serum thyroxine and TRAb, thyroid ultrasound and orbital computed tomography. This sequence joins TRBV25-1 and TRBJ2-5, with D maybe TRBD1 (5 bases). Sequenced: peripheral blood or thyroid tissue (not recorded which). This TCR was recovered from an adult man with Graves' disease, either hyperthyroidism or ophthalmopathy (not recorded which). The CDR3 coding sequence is TGTGCCAGCAGCTTTCAGGGTAGTGAAGAGACCCAGTACTTC. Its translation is CASSFQGSEETQYF.